This T cell receptor (beta chain) was documented in a study of blood T cell repertoires in COVID-19 (dated by TCRdb to 2020 to 2022). About the investigation overall: Samples from collaborators originated in the United States, Italy and Spain and spanned both the acute and convalescent phases of COVID-19. The repertoires were released in a freely available public database meant as a resource for research on the immune response to SARS-CoV-2. Deeply sampled blood TCRbeta repertoires from subjects exposed to, actively infected with, or recovered from COVID-19 were included in the dataset. Nearly every sample came with metadata listing a de-identified subject ID, COVID-19 status, age in years and sex. The samples were drawn from the first 160 participants of the ongoing ImmuneRACE study and from 950 to 1,500 subjects provided by 6 global collaborators. The material from the prospective study consisted of cDNA or gDNA derived from T cells, B-cell-depleted T cells, or PBMCs. HLA class I and class II types, where available, came from metadata supplied by the sample provider rather than from assay-based typing.

TCRbeta CDR3 regions were amplified from genomic DNA using the immunoSEQ Assay, a bias-controlled multiplex PCR. The study's processing was this. The number of nucleated cells in each sample was estimated from the amplification of reference gene primers within the assay. Sequence reads were collapsed and filtered to measure the absolute abundance of every unique TCRbeta CDR3 rearrangement. For each sample, productive Simpson clonality was calculated by taking the square root of Simpson's diversity index across productive rearrangements. TCRdb mirrors the immuneACCESS table, restricted to in-frame sequences. Some clones are absent from its copies; in checked studies, under half trace to an unresolved V gene, and the reason for the others is unknown. V, J and clone size derive from that table, while D and trimming were established from the DNA sequence. This sample is represented by fewer than 50,000 clones; around nine tenths of them were singletons. In total, the top ten clones hold roughly 0.35% of the sample.

For this clone: What this receptor recognizes is not known. No base quality values were provided; no much bigger clone lies one nucleotide off.

The CDR3 runs 15 residues from the cysteine to the phenylalanine. The read is trimmed to its CDR3 DNA, 45 bases read in frame from base 1. CDR1 MNHEY and CDR2 SVGAGI are derived from the germline V gene. V and J are trimmed by 6 bases and 0 bases, and the gene matches miss 7 bases of the junction. What the research found in general, with its limitations: The amount of clinical and demographic metadata varied by source and participant and was provided uncurated.

One collaborating source in Seattle enrolled patients while the patients were actively infected and followed the patients over time throughout the course of disease. Whole blood was collected in K2EDTA tubes by collaborating institutions according to the institutions' own protocols. For TCRbeta analysis, collaborator samples were shipped as frozen whole blood, as isolated PBMCs, or as DNA extracted from either sample type. The rearrangement combines TRBV6-5 with TRBJ1-2, with 7 bases matching TRBD1. The specimen sequenced was peripheral blood. The receptor was isolated from a man aged 45-65 years with COVID-19, enrolled during active disease. Here the CDR3 is given as CASSDQGGSNYGYTF. The bases read TGTGCCAGCAGCGATCAGGGGGGCTCTAACTATGGCTACACCTTC.